The clone carrying this T cell receptor (beta chain) was counted between two and nine times. The target antigen is unknown. From the RT-PCR reads, TCRdb called clonotypes with MiXCR, one entry per CDR3 protein. The sample lists a few hundred thousand distinct CDR3 sequences, about 7.2% occurring once. The sample belongs to a study of response to subunit inactivated influenza vaccine. The study's findings and limits: Few additional T cells are recruited per seasonal influenza vaccination, authors suggested.

Per germline, CDR1 KGHSH and CDR2 LQKENI. The CDR3 is made up of 14 amino acids. The J segment lost 3 bases and the V segment lost 5 bases, leaving 5 bases of the junction unmatched. The sequence derives from a man between 45 and 75 years old who received an inactivated influenza vaccine. This specimen consisted of PBMCs from blood, obtained around 25 months after vaccination. V usage is TRBV18 and J usage is TRBJ2-5; 8 nucleotides agree with TRBD2. The CDR3 loop reads CASSFQAGEETQYF. The CDR3 coding sequence is TGTGCCAGCTCATTCCAAGCGGGAGAAGAGACCCAGTACTTC.